This entry lists 18 T cell receptor beta chains sequenced from one sample in a study of blood T cells in healthy people across ages. Combining a sample-barcoded 5' primer with a J-beta primer mix, a second PCR ran for roughly 7 to 12 cycles. TCRdb called the 5' RACE reads again in MiXCR, with one record for every CDR3 protein. Among under 700,000 distinct CDR3 sequences listed, 24% were seen once. This sample was also put to use in a study of T cells of mothers and their children.

Sequenced sample: blood. The source is a boy under 18 in good health.

The chain has TRBV6-1 and TRBJ1-2, with D unclear. Trimming cost V 6 bases and J 8 bases, with 31 bases left between them. The CDR3 runs 18 residues. The V gene's germline CDR1 is MNHNS and CDR2 SASEGT. The CDR3 reads CASRRTGNWDGPTGGYTF. In DNA, the CDR3 is TGTGCCAGCAGGCGTACCGGGAACTGGGATGGTCCAACGGGCGGCTACACCTTC.

The V call is TRBV3-1, the J call TRBJ2-1; D remains ambiguous. The CDR3 sequence is 16 residues long. Looked up from germline, CDR1 is LGHDT and CDR2 is YNNKEL (reference sequence). Trimming removed 4 bases from V and 0 bases from J, with 13 bases in between. CDR3 in DNA: TGTGCCAGCAGCCTTTTGGGCCTAAGCTCCTACAATGAGCAGTTCTTC. This encodes CASSLLGLSSYNEQFF.

The rearrangement joins TRBV9 to TRBJ2-3; 8 bases agree with TRBD2. Germline V gives CDR1 SGDLS, CDR2 YYNGEE. This CDR3 region has 17 residues. Germline trimming cut 0 bases from V and 2 bases from J; bases unmatched to any gene: 8. CDR3 loop: CASSVARAGASTDTQYF. Here the CDR3 DNA reads TGTGCCAGCAGCGTAGCTCGAGCGGGGGCGTCCACAGATACGCAGTATTTT. Combining the CDR3 with reference TRBV9 and TRBJ2-3 gives the whole variable domain DSGVTQTPKHLITATGQRVTLRCSPRSGDLSVYWYQQSLDQGLQFLIQYYNGEERAKGNILERFSAQQFPDLHSELNLSSLELGDSALYFCASSVARAGASTDTQYFGPGTRLTVL.

The chain has TRBV5-6 and TRBJ1-2; D is unclear. Looked up from germline, CDR1 is SGHDT and CDR2 is YYEEEE. Trimming stripped 4 bases from V and 4 bases from J, with 14 bases between. The CDR3 spans 14 residues. The CDR3 DNA sequence: TGTGCCAGCAGCCTGGCCAGGCATATCTATGGCTACACCTTC. This translates into CASSLARHIYGYTF.

This clonotype was detected ten times or more. The chain has TRBV6-5 and TRBJ1-4, with D hard to call. CDR3 length equals 12 residues. Between the trimmed V and J ends, which lost 0 bases and 8 bases, there was a span of 4 bases. CDR1 and CDR2 from the germline V gene are MNHEY and SVGAGI. CDR3 protein: CASSYSREKLFF. The CDR3 region has the DNA TGTGCCAGCAGTTACTCGCGGGAAAAACTGTTTTTT.

Comment on this clonotype: No conserved phenylalanine or tryptophan is present at the end of the CDR3, so a read error is the likely explanation. No DNA is shown, since the ends of the CDR3 on it are uncertain; the CDR3 is the one TCRdb lists. The chain carries TRBV27 and TRBJ2-7; the table's D gene call, TRBD1, was not cross checked with the DNA. CDR1 and CDR2 from the germline V gene are MNHEY and SMNVEV (reference sequence). The CDR3 comprises 12 residues, both ends counted. The CDR3 loop is CASSPTGSGPQL.

A single count supports this clonotype. This rearrangement joins TRBV7-3 to TRBJ2-3; tentative D call: TRBD1 (5 bases). CDR1 is SGHTA and CDR2 is FQGTGA in the germline V gene. The CDR3 consists of 12 residues. Trimming pared 4 bases from V and 6 bases from J, leaving 8 bases between. CDR3 residues: CASSSAGDTQYF. The CDR3 DNA reads as TGTGCCAGCAGCTCCGCAGGGGATACGCAGTATTTT. Variable domain in full (rest from reference TRBV7-3 and TRBJ2-3): GAGVSQTPSNKVTEKGKYVELRCDPISGHTALYWYRQSLGQGPEFLIYFQGTGAADDSGLPNDRFFAVRPEGSVSTLKIQRTERGDSAVYLCASSSAGDTQYFGPGTRLTVL.

Only a few counts were recorded for this clonotype. The chain joins TRBV4-3 to TRBJ1-2; D unresolved. The CDR3 sequence is 14 residues long. Trimming left V 0 bases short and J 0 bases short, with 5 bases between. Germline V lookup: CDR1 LGHNA, CDR2 YSLEER. The CDR3 bases are TGCGCCAGCAGCCAAGATATAGCTAACTATGGCTACACCTTC. This codes for CASSQDIANYGYTF.

The chain recombines TRBV12-3 or TRBV12-4 with TRBJ2-1; maybe TRBD2 (5 bases). This CDR3 contains 12 residues. V was shortened by 6 bases and J by 9 bases, with 12 bases between the two germline ends. The CDR3: CASSPAGVEQFF. CDR3 sequence (DNA): TGTGCCAGCAGCCCGGCGGGTGTTGAGCAGTTCTTC.

This clonotype appeared many times. The CDR3 region is CASSILSSYNEQFF. The DNA for the CDR3 is TGTGCCAGCAGTATTCTGAGCTCCTACAATGAGCAGTTCTTC. This chain links TRBV25-1 with TRBJ2-1; no firm D call. CDR1 and CDR2 from the germline V gene are MGHDK and SYGVNS. CDR3 length: 14 residues. The V gene lost 5 bases and the J gene lost 0 bases, with 8 bases spanning the gap.

This chain uses TRBV28 with TRBJ1-5; D is perhaps TRBD1 (5 bases). Germline values: CDR1 MDHEN, CDR2 SYDVKM. CDR3 length: 15 amino acids. V dropped 2 bases and J dropped 6 bases, with 14 bases sitting between them. CDR3 DNA: TGTGCCAGCAGTTTACGGCAGGGCTGGGGTCAGCCCCAGCATTTT. Its protein is CASSLRQGWGQPQHF.

The chain uses TRBV25-1 and TRBJ1-2; 10 bases align to TRBD1. This CDR3 has 16 residues. Germline V gives CDR1 MGHDK, CDR2 SYGVNS. J lost 3 bases, V lost 6 bases, and 10 bases had no gene match. CDR3 amino acids: CASRRDRGRGDYGYTF. Here the CDR3 DNA reads TGTGCCAGCAGAAGGGACAGGGGTAGAGGGGACTATGGCTACACCTTC.

This clonotype was counted between two and nine times. The V call is TRBV7-2, the J call TRBJ2-1, with no clear D. V lost 5 bases and J lost 5, with 10 bases in between. The CDR3 contains 13 residues. CDR1 is SGHTA and CDR2 is FQGNSA in the germline V gene. In DNA form, the CDR3 reads TGTGCCAGCAGCGGGAAGCCCCACAATGAGCAGTTCTTC. Translated: CASSGKPHNEQFF.

This clonotype was seen at least ten times. The CDR3: CSARDVGQQYF. CDR3 nucleotides: TGCAGTGCTAGAGATGTGGGACAGCAGTACTTC. The chain carries TRBV20-1 and TRBJ2-4, with 7 bases identical to TRBD1. The CDR3 contains 11 residues. V shed 0 bases and J 13 bases; nucleotides not matched to a gene: 3. Germline loops: CDR1 DFQATT, CDR2 SNEGSKA (reference sequence).

This clonotype was detected many times. The chain is built from TRBV6-5 and TRBJ1-2; D gene uncertain. Germline assignment: CDR1 MNHEY and CDR2 SVGAGI. There are 14 residues in the CDR3. V shed 5 bases and J shed 0 bases, with 10 bases lying between them. The CDR3 DNA follows: TGTGCCAGCAGTAGACCCGGGCCTAACTATGGCTACACCTTC. Its protein product is CASSRPGPNYGYTF.

In this sample, this clonotype turned up a few times. The final CDR3 position lacks the conserved phenylalanine or tryptophan, pointing to a likely read error. The J gene is TRBJ2-7, the V gene TRBV19, with a weak D call TRBD2 (7 bases). The closer fit of TRBJ2-5 to the DNA end suggests the J call may be wrong. Germline assignment: CDR1 LNHDA and CDR2 SQIVND (reference sequence). The CDR3 sequence is 14 residues long. The CDR3: CASRPRGRGETQYL. The CDR3 DNA reads as TGTGCCAGTAGACCGCGGGGGCGGGGAGAGACCCAGTACCTC.

This clonotype has a handful of counts. V gene TRBV2 combines with J gene TRBJ1-3, with a weak D call TRBD1 (5 bases). This CDR3 has 13 amino acids. Germline V gives CDR1 SNHLY, CDR2 FYNNEI. Trimming shortened V by 7 bases and J by 0 bases, and 7 bases separated the two germline ends. The CDR3 nucleotides read TGTGCCAGCACAGGGATCTCTGGAAACACCATATATTTT. Protein: CASTGISGNTIYF.

This clonotype has only a few counts. The genes are TRBV3-1 and TRBJ2-1; perhaps TRBD2 as D (6 bases). The J call may be incorrect, as the DNA end agrees better with TRBJ2-7. The CDR3 has 13 amino acids. In germline, CDR1 is LGHDT, CDR2 YNNKEL (reference sequence). CDR3 sequence: CASSQAGVTEQYF. CDR3 nucleotide sequence: TGTGCCAGCAGCCAAGCGGGAGTAACCGAGCAGTACTTC.